Listed below are T cell receptor beta chains from one sample, sequenced in a study of OX40 agonist ivuxolimab in advanced cancers. Sequenced by immunoSEQ multiplex PCR; TCRdb stores in-frame clones only, minus some. This table holds almost 85,000 clones, roughly 89% found once. Source: CD4+ or CD8+ T cells sorted from blood, taken in a trial of the OX40 agonist ivuxolimab. Receptors originate from an adult with an advanced solid tumor such as melanoma, head and neck, liver or kidney cancer. CDR3s include the opening cysteine and the closing phenylalanine or tryptophan. A D gene is named only where the DNA matches it firmly. The size field is filled for only some rows; it gives once, few, many or a size class.

J gene: TRBJ1-2
D gene: TRBD1
clone size: NA
V gene: TRBV18
CDR3 protein: CASTGQGKNGYTF
CDR3 DNA: TGTGCCAGCACCGGACAGGGGAAGAATGGCTACACCTTC

J gene: TRBJ1-1
D gene: NA
clone size: NA
V gene: TRBV6-5
CDR3 protein: CASTQARGTEAFF
CDR3 DNA: TGTGCCAGCACCCAAGCCAGAGGGACTGAAGCTTTCTTT

J gene: TRBJ1-2
D gene: NA
clone size: once
V gene: TRBV6-1
CDR3 protein: CASSEVGPGKGYTF
CDR3 DNA: TGTGCCAGCAGTGAAGTGGGCCCAGGGAAAGGCTACACCTTC

J gene: TRBJ1-6
D gene: NA
clone size: NA
V gene: TRBV2
CDR3 protein: CAIDSEGNSPLHF
CDR3 DNA: TGTGCCATCGATTCAGAGGGAAATTCACCCCTCCACTTT

J gene: TRBJ2-3
D gene: TRBD2
clone size: NA
V gene: TRBV5-1
CDR3 protein: CASSLQLAGVDTQYF
CDR3 DNA: TGCGCCAGCAGCTTGCAACTAGCGGGGGTAGATACGCAGTATTTT

J gene: TRBJ2-1
D gene: NA
clone size: NA
V gene: TRBV2
CDR3 protein: CASRRNEQFF
CDR3 DNA: TGTGCCAGCCGTCGCAATGAGCAGTTCTTC

J gene: TRBJ1-5
D gene: NA
clone size: NA
V gene: TRBV19
CDR3 protein: CASSQGKWGPQHF
CDR3 DNA: TGTGCCAGTAGTCAGGGGAAGTGGGGTCCCCAGCATTTT

J gene: TRBJ1-2
D gene: NA
clone size: NA
V gene: TRBV2
CDR3 protein: CASSRQRHDYGYTF
CDR3 DNA: TGTGCCAGCAGCCGACAGCGGCACGACTATGGCTACACCTTC

J gene: TRBJ1-4
D gene: NA
clone size: NA
V gene: TRBV28
CDR3 protein: CASSFRGGLSEKLFF
CDR3 DNA: TGTGCCAGCAGTTTCCGAGGGGGGTTAAGTGAAAAACTGTTTTTT

J gene: TRBJ1-4
D gene: NA
clone size: NA
V gene: TRBV6-1
CDR3 protein: CASTLSGRANEKLFF
CDR3 DNA: TGTGCCAGCACCCTATCCGGCAGGGCGAATGAAAAACTGTTTTTT

J gene: TRBJ1-2
D gene: TRBD1
clone size: NA
V gene: TRBV2
CDR3 protein: CASTGDRGQFNYGYTF
CDR3 DNA: TGTGCCAGCACTGGGGACAGGGGACAATTTAACTATGGCTACACCTTC

J gene: TRBJ2-5
D gene: NA
clone size: NA
V gene: TRBV4-1
CDR3 protein: CASSQPGQETQYF
CDR3 DNA: TGCGCCAGCAGCCAACCAGGGCAAGAGACCCAGTACTTC

J gene: TRBJ2-7
D gene: NA
clone size: NA
V gene: TRBV18
CDR3 protein: CASSPPNSYSYEQYF
CDR3 DNA: TGTGCCAGCTCACCACCTAACAGCTACTCCTACGAGCAGTACTTC

J gene: TRBJ2-1
D gene: TRBD2
clone size: once
V gene: TRBV30
CDR3 protein: CAWGRAPYNEQFF
CDR3 DNA: TGTGCCTGGGGGAGGGCCCCCTACAATGAGCAGTTCTTC

J gene: TRBJ1-4
D gene: TRBD1
clone size: NA
V gene: TRBV2
CDR3 protein: CASSDRGTGGEKLFF
CDR3 DNA: TGTGCCAGCAGTGACCGTGGGACAGGAGGGGAAAAACTGTTTTTT

J gene: TRBJ1-1
D gene: TRBD1
clone size: NA
V gene: TRBV7-3
CDR3 protein: CASSPRQGATEAFF
CDR3 DNA: TGTGCCAGCAGCCCCAGACAGGGCGCTACTGAAGCTTTCTTT

J gene: TRBJ2-1
D gene: NA
clone size: NA
V gene: TRBV25-1
CDR3 protein: CASGSRGQGGEQFF
CDR3 DNA: TGTGCCAGCGGCTCGAGAGGGCAGGGCGGTGAGCAGTTCTTC

J gene: TRBJ2-1
D gene: TRBD2
clone size: NA
V gene: TRBV10-3
CDR3 protein: CAISESGLAGGEQFF
CDR3 DNA: TGTGCCATCAGTGAGTCGGGACTAGCGGGGGGAGAGCAGTTCTTC

J gene: TRBJ2-1
D gene: NA
clone size: NA
V gene: TRBV18
CDR3 protein: CASSPNHRSNEQFF
CDR3 DNA: TGTGCCAGCTCACCAAACCACAGGTCCAATGAGCAGTTCTTC

J gene: TRBJ2-1
D gene: NA
clone size: NA
V gene: TRBV7-9
CDR3 protein: CASSLATRYFEFF
CDR3 DNA: TGTGCCAGCAGCTTAGCAACTAGGTACTTCGAGTTCTTC

J gene: TRBJ1-2
D gene: TRBD1
clone size: NA
V gene: TRBV2
CDR3 protein: CASRKQGAVSGGYTF
CDR3 DNA: TGTGCCAGCAGGAAACAGGGGGCGGTCTCCGGTGGCTACACCTTC

J gene: TRBJ2-7
D gene: TRBD2
clone size: NA
V gene: TRBV2
CDR3 protein: CASRGLAGDYEQYF
CDR3 DNA: TGTGCCAGCAGGGGATTAGCGGGCGACTACGAGCAGTACTTC

J gene: TRBJ2-7
D gene: NA
clone size: NA
V gene: TRBV7-2
CDR3 protein: CASSFPLGATQYF
CDR3 DNA: TGTGCCAGCAGCTTCCCCCTAGGGGCGACGCAGTACTTC

J gene: TRBJ1-5
D gene: NA
clone size: NA
V gene: TRBV19
CDR3 protein: CASYRVGSNQPQHF
CDR3 DNA: TGTGCCAGCTACAGGGTGGGGAGCAATCAGCCCCAGCATTTT

J gene: TRBJ1-1
D gene: NA
clone size: NA
V gene: TRBV2
CDR3 protein: CASPRALNTEAFF
CDR3 DNA: TGTGCCAGCCCAAGAGCTCTGAACACTGAAGCTTTCTTT

J gene: TRBJ2-1
D gene: NA
clone size: NA
V gene: TRBV9
CDR3 protein: CASRRLSSYNEQFF
CDR3 DNA: TGTGCCAGCCGACGGCTTAGCTCCTACAATGAGCAGTTCTTC

J gene: TRBJ1-2
D gene: TRBD1
clone size: once
V gene: TRBV19
CDR3 protein: CASSMGQHYGYTF
CDR3 DNA: TGTGCCAGTAGTATGGGACAGCACTATGGCTACACCTTC

J gene: TRBJ2-1
D gene: NA
clone size: NA
V gene: TRBV9
CDR3 protein: CASSPTADEQFF
CDR3 DNA: TGTGCCAGCAGCCCTACGGCCGATGAGCAGTTCTTC

J gene: TRBJ2-1
D gene: NA
clone size: NA
V gene: TRBV9
CDR3 protein: CAGGRSYNEQFF
CDR3 DNA: TGTGCCGGGGGGAGGTCCTACAATGAGCAGTTCTTC

J gene: TRBJ1-3
D gene: TRBD1
clone size: NA
V gene: TRBV5-1
CDR3 protein: CASSDRLGTASGNTIYF
CDR3 DNA: TGCGCCAGCAGCGATCGACTGGGGACAGCCTCTGGAAACACCATATATTTT

J gene: TRBJ2-1
D gene: TRBD2
clone size: NA
V gene: TRBV4-3
CDR3 protein: CASSPTSGRSYNEQFF
CDR3 DNA: TGCGCCAGCAGCCCAACTAGCGGGAGGTCCTACAATGAGCAGTTCTTC

J gene: TRBJ2-3
D gene: NA
clone size: NA
V gene: TRBV7-9
CDR3 protein: CASSRQASTDTQYF
CDR3 DNA: TGTGCCAGCAGCCGACAGGCCAGCACAGATACGCAGTATTTT

J gene: TRBJ2-2
D gene: NA
clone size: NA
V gene: TRBV25-1
CDR3 protein: CASSEKGPLWAGELFF
CDR3 DNA: TGTGCCAGCAGTGAAAAGGGCCCGTTATGGGCCGGGGAGCTGTTTTTT

J gene: TRBJ2-1
D gene: TRBD2
clone size: NA
V gene: TRBV25-1
CDR3 protein: CASSETSGNYNEQFF
CDR3 DNA: TGTGCCAGCAGTGAGACTAGCGGGAACTACAATGAGCAGTTCTTC

J gene: TRBJ2-3
D gene: NA
clone size: NA
V gene: TRBV5-1
CDR3 protein: CASSPGSVGDTQYF
CDR3 DNA: TGCGCCAGCAGCCCAGGGTCAGTGGGAGATACGCAGTATTTT

J gene: TRBJ2-1
D gene: TRBD2
clone size: NA
V gene: TRBV5-1
CDR3 protein: CASSLSLTSGSYNEQFF
CDR3 DNA: TGCGCCAGCAGCTTATCCCTGACTAGCGGCTCCTACAATGAGCAGTTCTTC

J gene: TRBJ2-3
D gene: NA
clone size: NA
V gene: TRBV11-2
CDR3 protein: CASSLTLSTDTQYF
CDR3 DNA: TGTGCCAGCAGCTTGACCCTTAGCACAGATACGCAGTATTTT

J gene: TRBJ2-1
D gene: NA
clone size: NA
V gene: TRBV7-9
CDR3 protein: CATPTGNTSYNEQFF
CDR3 DNA: TGTGCCACCCCGACTGGGAATACATCCTACAATGAGCAGTTCTTC

J gene: TRBJ2-2
D gene: TRBD1
clone size: NA
V gene: TRBV5-6
CDR3 protein: CASSTGQGRTGELFF
CDR3 DNA: TGTGCCAGCAGTACGGGACAGGGACGTACCGGGGAGCTGTTTTTT

J gene: TRBJ1-2
D gene: NA
clone size: NA
V gene: TRBV6-6
CDR3 protein: CASSLGTHGYTF
CDR3 DNA: TGTGCCAGCAGTTTAGGCACCCATGGCTACACCTTC

J gene: TRBJ2-5
D gene: NA
clone size: NA
V gene: TRBV5-1
CDR3 protein: CASSLSGQKETQYF
CDR3 DNA: TGCGCCAGCAGCTTGTCCGGACAGAAAGAGACCCAGTACTTC

J gene: TRBJ2-3
D gene: TRBD1
clone size: once
V gene: TRBV29-1
CDR3 protein: CSVENRGRADTQYF
CDR3 DNA: TGCAGCGTTGAAAACAGGGGCCGAGCAGATACGCAGTATTTT

J gene: TRBJ2-1
D gene: NA
clone size: NA
V gene: TRBV9
CDR3 protein: CASSVGGAGEYNEQFF
CDR3 DNA: TGTGCCAGCAGCGTAGGAGGAGCGGGCGAATACAATGAGCAGTTCTTC

J gene: TRBJ2-2
D gene: TRBD2
clone size: NA
V gene: TRBV30
CDR3 protein: CAWSAFTGTSGTNTGELFF
CDR3 DNA: TGTGCCTGGAGTGCCTTCACCGGGACTAGCGGAACGAACACCGGGGAGCTGTTTTTT

J gene: TRBJ2-3
D gene: TRBD2
clone size: NA
V gene: TRBV5-1
CDR3 protein: CASSPGLGGADTQYF
CDR3 DNA: TGCGCCAGCAGCCCCGGACTAGGTGGCGCAGATACGCAGTATTTT

J gene: TRBJ2-3
D gene: NA
clone size: NA
V gene: TRBV5-5
CDR3 protein: CASSLEYYGDTQYF
CDR3 DNA: TGTGCCAGCAGCTTGGAGTATTACGGGGATACGCAGTATTTT

J gene: TRBJ2-5
D gene: TRBD2
clone size: few
V gene: TRBV7-3
CDR3 protein: CASSKGLAAQETQYF
CDR3 DNA: TGTGCCAGCAGCAAGGGACTAGCAGCCCAAGAGACCCAGTACTTC

J gene: TRBJ2-4
D gene: TRBD2
clone size: NA
V gene: TRBV9
CDR3 protein: CASSSSGREDIQYF
CDR3 DNA: TGTGCCAGCAGCTCTAGCGGGAGAGAAGACATTCAGTACTTC

J gene: TRBJ1-2
D gene: NA
clone size: NA
V gene: TRBV28
CDR3 protein: CASSFGVGYTF
CDR3 DNA: TGTGCCAGCAGTTTTGGGGTCGGCTACACCTTC

J gene: TRBJ2-5
D gene: NA
clone size: NA
V gene: TRBV5-1
CDR3 protein: CASSLAAGAKTQYF
CDR3 DNA: TGCGCCAGCAGTCTCGCCGCGGGGGCAAAGACCCAGTACTTC

J gene: TRBJ2-4
D gene: NA
clone size: NA
V gene: TRBV19
CDR3 protein: CASPRDSGIPYVRKNIQYF
CDR3 DNA: TGTGCCAGTCCCCGGGATTCGGGCATCCCTTACGTAAGGAAAAACATTCAGTACTTC

J gene: TRBJ1-1
D gene: NA
clone size: NA
V gene: TRBV5-1
CDR3 protein: CASSLALLNTEAFF
CDR3 DNA: TGCGCCAGCAGCTTGGCGCTTCTGAACACTGAAGCTTTCTTT

J gene: TRBJ1-1
D gene: NA
clone size: once
V gene: TRBV30
CDR3 protein: CAWSLLGGTEAFF
CDR3 DNA: TGTGCCTGGAGCCTGTTAGGTGGAACTGAAGCTTTCTTT

J gene: TRBJ1-1
D gene: NA
clone size: NA
V gene: TRBV5-1
CDR3 protein: CASSFQGPKTTEAFF
CDR3 DNA: TGCGCCAGCAGCTTCCAGGGTCCAAAGACCACTGAAGCTTTCTTT

J gene: TRBJ2-5
D gene: NA
clone size: NA
V gene: TRBV28
CDR3 protein: CASSSYGGLGQETQYF
CDR3 DNA: TGTGCCAGCAGTTCGTATGGGGGGCTTGGCCAAGAGACCCAGTACTTC